This T cell receptor (beta chain) was recorded in a study of cytomegalovirus exposure and HLA in healthy donors. Findings of the study overall: The listing of 150 to 200 TCR beta chains classed them as cytomegalovirus-associated. Per a prior analysis, the majority of TCR beta V segments were productive roughly 87% or roughly 30% of the time. Specificity for CMV antigens was confirmed in vitro for a few of the CMV-associated chains.

On this clone itself: As yet, its antigen is unknown. Germline and junction disagree at one end, which may indicate a read error.

This CDR3 region has 12 residues. Germline V CDR1 and CDR2: ENHRY, SYGVKD. PCR amplification relied on 60 Vbeta primers (plus 13 Jbeta primers). Produced via immunoSEQ multiplex PCR; TCRdb's table is partial and in-frame only. The sample includes 60,000 to 90,000 clones, 70% of them seen just once. Input material: PBMCs. This receptor was taken from a woman aged 45-60 years in good health and CMV-seropositive. The V call is TRBV10-3, the J call TRBJ1-5; D is uncertain. The CDR3 is CAISAEDQPRHF. The CDR3 DNA sequence: TGTGCCATCAGTGCGGAGGATCAGCCCCGGCATTTT.